This T cell receptor (beta chain) was captured by sequencing in a study of CD8 T cells in Susac syndrome. Background on the study: At the time their blood was drawn, patients with Susac syndrome were either therapy-naive, on corticosteroids (with some of them also receiving intravenous immunoglobulin), or on intravenous immunoglobulin alone. Regarding the study as a whole: Clonal expansion was not observed in the Susac syndrome CD4+ T cell repertoires.

Points on this clonotype: The antigen remains unidentified.

Random hexamers served to reverse transcribe about 0.45 to 1 ug RNA. Using its own MiXCR run on the immunoSEQ multiplex PCR reads, TCRdb lists one record per CDR3 protein. Among over 120,000 distinct CDR3 sequences, approximately 95% were seen once, and the ten largest hold more than 0.14%. While CD8+ and CD4+ T cells were isolated negatively, TEMRA cells were enriched by FACS. V dropped 4 bases and J dropped 4; count of bases not matched to a gene: 6. This CDR3 is built from 15 residues. Per the germline V gene, CDR1 is SGHAT and CDR2 is FQNNGV. The rearrangement joins TRBV11-2 to TRBJ1-2, with TRBD1 matching 10 bases. This TCR came from a human donor with Susac syndrome. Input material: CD4+ T cells from PBMCs. The CDR3 loop is CASSSLTGGGYGYTF. The CDR3 DNA sequence: TGTGCCAGCAGCTCCCTGACAGGGGGCGGCTATGGCTACACCTTC. The whole variable domain, filled in from reference TRBV11-2 and TRBJ1-2, reads EAGVAQSPRYKIIEKRQSVAFWCNPISGHATLYWYQQILGQGPKLLIQFQNNGVVDDSQLPKDRFSAERLKGVDSTLKIQPAKLEDSAVYLCASSSLTGGGYGYTFGSGTRLTVV.